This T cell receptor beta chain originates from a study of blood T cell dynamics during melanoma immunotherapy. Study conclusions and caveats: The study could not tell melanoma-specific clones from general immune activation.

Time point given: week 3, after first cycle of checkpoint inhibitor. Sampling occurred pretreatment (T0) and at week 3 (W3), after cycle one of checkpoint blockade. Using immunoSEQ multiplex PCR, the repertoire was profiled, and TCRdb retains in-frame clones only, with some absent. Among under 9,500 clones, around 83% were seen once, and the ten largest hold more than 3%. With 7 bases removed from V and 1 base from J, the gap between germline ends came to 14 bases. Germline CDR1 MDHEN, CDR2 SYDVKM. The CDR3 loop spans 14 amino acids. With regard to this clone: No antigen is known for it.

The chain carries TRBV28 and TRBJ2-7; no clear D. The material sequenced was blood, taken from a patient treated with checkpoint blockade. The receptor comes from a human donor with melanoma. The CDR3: CASIDLGSSYEQYF. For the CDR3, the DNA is TGTGCCAGCATAGACCTTGGGTCATCCTACGAGCAGTACTTC. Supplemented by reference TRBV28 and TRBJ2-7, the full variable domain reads DVKVTQSSRYLVKRTGEKVFLECVQDMDHENMFWYRQDPGLGLRLIYFSYDVKMKEKGDIPEGYSVSREKKERFSLILESASTNQTSMYLCASIDLGSSYEQYFGPGTRLTVT.